This is a list of T cell receptor beta chains from one sample in a study of T cell repertoires in cytomegalovirus infection. TCRdb fed the reads into MiXCR, producing one record per CDR3 protein. The sample includes approximately 630,000 distinct CDR3 sequences, 20% to 30% of them seen just once. Source material: CD8+ T cells from PBMCs. The receptor source for this set is a human donor in good health (CMV status not recorded). Some clones in this sample may be carry-over from other donors' samples. The CDR3 runs from the conserved cysteine through the conserved F or W. The order of the fields is V gene, D gene, J gene, clone size, CDR3 DNA, CDR3 protein. The D gene is left open where the match is weak. A row's size may be missing; if present it is once, few, many or a size class.

TRBV20-1,.,TRBJ1-6,few,TGCAGTGCTAGGGTCGGGGGGGGGGATAATTCACCCCTCCACTTT,CSARVGGGDNSPLHF
TRBV28,.,TRBJ2-5,many,TGTGCCAGCACCCCTGCCGGGACACCGTCTTCAGGGACCCAGTACTTC,CASTPAGTPSSGTQYF
TRBV4-3,TRBD2,TRBJ2-1,.,TGCGCCAGCAGAACTGCGGGGGGGCCTCGGAATGAGCAGTTCTTC,CASRTAGGPRNEQFF
TRBV20-1,TRBD1,TRBJ1-1,.,TGCAGTCCAGCGAGGGGGCCCTTGGACACTGAAGCTTTCTTT,CSPARGPLDTEAFF
TRBV19,.,TRBJ2-1,few,TGTGCCAGTAGTATAGCCCTAGCGAAGGTAAAGAATGAGCAGTTCTTC,CASSIALAKVKNEQFF
TRBV7-6,TRBD2,TRBJ2-5,many,TGTGCCAGCACCATAGGTTCTAGCGGGGGGAAAGAGACCCAGTACTTC,CASTIGSSGGKETQYF
TRBV7-6,TRBD1,TRBJ2-5,many,TGTGCCAGCAGCCCCCGACAGGGGGCGAGACAAGAGACCCAGTACTTC,CASSPRQGARQETQYF
TRBV5-5,.,TRBJ1-5,.,TGTGCCAGCAGCTTGGAGCGGGGCCCTTTTGACAATCAGCCCCAGCATTTT,CASSLERGPFDNQPQHF
TRBV7-9,.,TRBJ2-7,few,TGTGCCAGCAGCGATAGTCTGGGAGAGCAGTACTTC,CASSDSLGEQYF
TRBV12-3/TRBV12-4,TRBD1,TRBJ2-1,few,TGTGCCAGCAGGTCGTGGGACAGGGCCTACAATGAGCAGTTCTTC,CASRSWDRAYNEQFF
TRBV27,.,TRBJ2-7,.,TGTGCCAGCAGTTTACGGAATTCTAACGAGCAGTACTTC,CASSLRNSNEQYF
TRBV7-4,.,TRBJ2-1,few,TGTGCCAGCAGCTTAGACGGCGACAGGTGGGATGAGCAGTTCTTC,CASSLDGDRWDEQFF